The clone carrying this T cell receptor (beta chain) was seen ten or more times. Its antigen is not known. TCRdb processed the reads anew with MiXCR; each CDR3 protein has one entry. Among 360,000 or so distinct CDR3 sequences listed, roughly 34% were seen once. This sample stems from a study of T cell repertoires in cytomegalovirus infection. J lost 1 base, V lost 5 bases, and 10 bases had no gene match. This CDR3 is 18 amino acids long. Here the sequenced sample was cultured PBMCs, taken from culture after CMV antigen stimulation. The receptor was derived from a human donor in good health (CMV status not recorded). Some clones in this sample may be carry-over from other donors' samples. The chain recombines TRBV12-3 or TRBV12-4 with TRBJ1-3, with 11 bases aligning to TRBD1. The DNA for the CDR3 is TGTGCCAGCAGTATCACTATCGGGACAGGGGGTTCTGGAAACACCATATATTTT. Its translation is CASSITIGTGGSGNTIYF.